The 20 T cell receptor beta chains listed next were all sequenced from one sample in a study of cytomegalovirus exposure and HLA in healthy donors. The PCR made use of 60 Vbeta and 13 Jbeta primers. Clones were sequenced by immunoSEQ multiplex PCR, and TCRdb holds only the in-frame ones, with some missing. The table lists about 150,000 clones, approximately 75% of them singletons, with 2.8% in the top ten. The specimen sequenced was PBMCs. These receptors were collected from a man aged 18 to 30 in good health and CMV-seronegative.

The V and J genes are TRBV10-3 and TRBJ2-3; D is perhaps TRBD2 (7 bases). V lost 3 bases and J lost 1, with 17 bases in between. Germline-derived CDR1 and CDR2 are ENHRY and SYGVKD. The CDR3 length is 17 residues. The CDR3 DNA reads as TGTGCCATCAGTGACTACGGGGGCGGGGGTCGCACAGATACGCAGTATTTT. It yields the protein CAISDYGGGGRTDTQYF.

The chain carries TRBV5-6 and TRBJ2-7; D might be TRBD1 (6 bases). Germline assignment: CDR1 SGHDT and CDR2 YYEEEE. The CDR3 has 17 residues. Trimming took 3 bases from V and 1 from J, leaving 20 bases between them. The CDR3 region has the DNA TGTGCCAGCAGCTGGAGACCTAGGGACATCTATTCCTACGAGCAGTACTTC. This gives the protein CASSWRPRDIYSYEQYF. Supplemented by reference TRBV5-6 and TRBJ2-7, the full variable domain reads DAGVTQSPTHLIKTRGQQVTLRCSPKSGHDTVSWYQQALGQGPQFIFQYYEEEERQRGNFPDRFSGHQFPNYSSELNVNALLLGDSALYLCASSWRPRDIYSYEQYFGPGTRLTVT.

The V call is TRBV2, the J call TRBJ2-1; D perhaps matches TRBD1 (5 bases). With 0 bases removed from V and 0 bases from J, the gap between germline ends came to 15 bases. Per germline, CDR1 SNHLY and CDR2 FYNNEI. The length of the CDR3 is 18 residues. The CDR3 here is CASSEALGASSSYNEQFF. In DNA form, the CDR3 reads TGTGCCAGCAGTGAAGCTCTAGGGGCCTCGAGCTCCTACAATGAGCAGTTCTTC.

Worth noting for this clone: One end of the junction fails to match germline, which may point to a read error. The CDR3 region is CASSAVLGGANGLTF. The CDR3 region has the DNA TGTGCCAGCAGCGCCGTGCTGGGAGGGGCCAACGGCCTGACTTTC. The chain links TRBV9 to TRBJ2-6; 7 nucleotides match TRBD2. This CDR3 has 15 amino acids. Looked up from germline, CDR1 is SGDLS and CDR2 is YYNGEE.

This chain joins TRBV2 and TRBJ1-5, with 9 bases lining up with TRBD1. This CDR3 region has 16 residues. The ends lost 6 bases at V and 1 base at J; junction bases unmatched: 7. CDR1 and CDR2 (germline): SNHLY, FYNNEI. As DNA, the CDR3 is TGTGCCAGCAGCTGGGACAGGGTGATGAGCAATCAGCCCCAGCATTTT. Residues: CASSWDRVMSNQPQHF.

This clone has just one count. This chain uses TRBV6-5 with TRBJ2-5; weak D call: TRBD2 (5 bases). Looked up from germline, CDR1 is MNHEY and CDR2 is SVGAGI. The CDR3 has 14 residues. The V end was cut by 6 bases, the J end by 3 bases, with 14 bases between. The CDR3 here is CASSPFWGEETQYF. CDR3 in DNA: TGTGCCAGCAGCCCCTTTTGGGGAGAAGAGACCCAGTACTTC.

The count of this clone is one. This CDR3 is also generated by other DNA sequences in the sample. The chain joins TRBV5-1 to TRBJ1-2; perhaps TRBD1 as D (5 bases). V lost 5 bases, J lost 0 bases, and 14 bases lay in between. There are 15 residues in the CDR3. Germline CDR1 and CDR2: SGHRS and YFSETQ. The chain's CDR3 is CASSLRGSPNYGYTF. The CDR3 nucleotides read TGCGCCAGCAGTTTGCGGGGGTCACCTAACTATGGCTACACCTTC.

This clone showed up just a few times. The chain joins TRBV10-2 to TRBJ2-7, with TRBD2 matching 9 bases. From germline, CDR1 is WSHSY and CDR2 SAAADI. This CDR3 has 15 amino acids. The V and J ends lost 5 bases and 4 bases, in that order; junction bases with no gene match: 9. The chain's CDR3 is CASSHSGGVVYEQYV. The CDR3, as DNA: TGCGCCAGCAGTCATAGCGGGGGCGTCGTTTACGAGCAGTACGTC.

The V call is TRBV19, the J call TRBJ2-5, with 9 bases that match TRBD2. V lost 6 bases to trimming and J lost 3 bases; unmatched junction nucleotides: 11. This CDR3 contains 16 residues. Germline CDR1 is LNHDA and CDR2 is SQIVND (reference sequence). The CDR3 loop reads CASSPRRSGGKETQYF. CDR3 bases: TGTGCCAGTAGCCCCAGGCGTAGCGGGGGTAAAGAGACCCAGTACTTC.

The chain has TRBV2 and TRBJ1-1; TRBD1 aligns across 9 bases. This CDR3 has 15 residues. After removal of 4 bases from V and 6 bases from J, the junction contained 9 bases not matched to a gene. Germline V gene lookup returns CDR1 SNHLY and CDR2 FYNNEI. CDR3 region: CASSALLGTGPEAFF. CDR3 DNA: TGTGCCAGCAGTGCTCTACTCGGGACAGGGCCTGAAGCTTTCTTT.

The chain recombines TRBV15 with TRBJ2-3, with a possible D match to TRBD1 (5 bases). The CDR3 totals 18 residues. CDR1 and CDR2 from the germline V gene are LNHNV and YYDKDF (reference sequence). V lost 1 base to trimming and J lost 2 bases, with 19 bases between them. CDR3 sequence: CATSRALAPKGDTDTQYF. As DNA, the CDR3 is TGTGCCACCAGCAGAGCGTTGGCCCCGAAAGGGGACACAGATACGCAGTATTTT.

Comments on this clone: The sample has other DNA sequences that encode this CDR3 too. The chain couples TRBV5-4 to TRBJ2-2; D remains ambiguous. This CDR3 has 13 residues. V lost 0 bases to trimming and J lost 5 bases, with 5 bases between them. From germline, CDR1 is SGHNT and CDR2 YYREEE (reference sequence). In DNA form, the CDR3 reads TGTGCCAGCAGCTTGGTGTCTACCGGGGAGCTGTTTTTT. Translating gives CASSLVSTGELFF.

The CDR3 here is CASSLGGENEKLFF. CDR3 in DNA: TGCGCCAGCAGCTTGGGGGGCGAGAATGAAAAACTGTTTTTT. This rearrangement joins TRBV5-1 to TRBJ1-4; possible D gene TRBD1, 5 bases. The CDR3 totals 14 residues. V lost 0 bases and J 5 bases, leaving 8 bases between the germline ends. Germline assignment: CDR1 SGHRS and CDR2 YFSETQ. The entire variable domain, with the rest obtained from reference TRBV5-1 and TRBJ1-4, is as follows: KAGVTQTPRYLIKTRGQQVTLSCSPISGHRSVSWYQQTPGQGLQFLFEYFSETQRNKGNFPGRFSGRQFSNSRSEMNVSTLELGDSALYLCASSLGGENEKLFFGSGTQLSVL.

The chain has TRBV5-1 and TRBJ1-5; D remains unclear. CDR1 and CDR2 (germline): SGHRS, YFSETQ. This CDR3 spans 17 amino acids. V gave up 0 bases and J gave up 0 bases, with 13 bases separating them. This chain's CDR3 is CASSLDPTGISNQPQHF. The CDR3 region has the DNA TGCGCCAGCAGCTTGGATCCTACGGGAATTAGCAATCAGCCCCAGCATTTT.

The V and J genes are TRBV13 and TRBJ1-2; D might be TRBD1 (6 bases). The CDR3 length is 16 residues. V was cut by 6 bases and J by 4 bases, with 21 bases left in between. Germline loops: CDR1 PRHDT, CDR2 FYEKMQ (reference sequence). The CDR3 here is CASRFRTASPIYGYTF. CDR3 DNA: TGTGCCAGCAGATTCCGGACAGCTTCTCCCATCTATGGCTACACCTTC.

The chain uses TRBV29-1 and TRBJ2-7; 9 nucleotides line up with TRBD1. Germline V lookup: CDR1 SQVTM, CDR2 ANQGSEA. Trimming took 3 bases from V and 3 from J; bases not matched to a gene: 3. CDR3 size: 13 residues. CDR3 residues: CSVDPGQGYEQYF. The CDR3 DNA follows: TGCAGCGTTGACCCGGGACAGGGCTACGAGCAGTACTTC.

This chain joins TRBV18 and TRBJ1-5, with 7 nucleotides matching TRBD1. The CDR3 has 19 amino acids. The germline V gene encodes CDR1 KGHSH and CDR2 LQKENI. J lost 1 base, V lost 2 bases, and 14 bases had no gene match. The chain's CDR3 is CASSPERWTGTRSNQPQHF. The DNA for the CDR3 is TGTGCCAGCTCACCAGAAAGGTGGACAGGCACGAGGAGCAATCAGCCCCAGCATTTT.

The V and J genes are TRBV2 and TRBJ2-1; D unclear. The CDR3 loop spans 11 amino acids. V was clipped by 8 bases and J by 10 bases, with 12 bases between them. Germline assignment: CDR1 SNHLY and CDR2 FYNNEI. The CDR3 loop is CASVLETEQFF. The CDR3 DNA is TGTGCCAGCGTATTAGAGACAGAGCAGTTCTTC.

The CDR3 nucleotides read TGCGCCAGCAGCCCAAGGACAGGGGGGGATGAAAAACTGTTTTTT. Its protein is CASSPRTGGDEKLFF. The chain couples TRBV4-1 to TRBJ1-4, with 10 bases fitting TRBD1. There are 15 residues in the CDR3. Germline CDR1 and CDR2: MGHRA and YSYEKL. V shed 4 bases, J shed 6 bases, and the junction held 5 bases outside the gene matches.

The J gene is TRBJ2-3, the V gene TRBV6-1; the match to TRBD2 covers 11 bases. J was trimmed by 5 bases and V by 2 bases; bases with no gene match: 3. CDR1 is MNHNS, CDR2 SASEGT, per germline. This CDR3 region has 15 residues. CDR3 DNA sequence: TGTGCCAGCAGTGAACTAGCGGGGGGAGGAGATACGCAGTATTTT. The encoded protein is CASSELAGGGDTQYF.